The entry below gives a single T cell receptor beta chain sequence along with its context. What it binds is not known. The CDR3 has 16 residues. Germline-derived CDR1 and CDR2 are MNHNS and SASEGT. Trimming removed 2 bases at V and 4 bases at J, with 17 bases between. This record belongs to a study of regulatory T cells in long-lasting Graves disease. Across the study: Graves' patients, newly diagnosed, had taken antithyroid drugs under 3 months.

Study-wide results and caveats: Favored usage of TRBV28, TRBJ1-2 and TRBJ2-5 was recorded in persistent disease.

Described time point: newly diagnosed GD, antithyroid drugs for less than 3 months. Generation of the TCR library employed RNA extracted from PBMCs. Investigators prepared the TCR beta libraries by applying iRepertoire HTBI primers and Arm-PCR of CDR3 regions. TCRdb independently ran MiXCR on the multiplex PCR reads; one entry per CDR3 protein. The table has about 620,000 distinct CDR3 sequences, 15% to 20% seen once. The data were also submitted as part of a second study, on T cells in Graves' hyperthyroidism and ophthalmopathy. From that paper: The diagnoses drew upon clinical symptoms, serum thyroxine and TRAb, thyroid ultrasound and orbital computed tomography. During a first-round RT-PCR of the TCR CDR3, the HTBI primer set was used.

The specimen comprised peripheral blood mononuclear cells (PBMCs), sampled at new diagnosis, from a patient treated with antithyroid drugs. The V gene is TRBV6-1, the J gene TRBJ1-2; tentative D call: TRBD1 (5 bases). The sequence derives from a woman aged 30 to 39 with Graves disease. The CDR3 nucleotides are TGTGCCAGCAGTGAAAGGTCAACAGGTATCTTCTATGGCTACACCTTC. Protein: CASSERSTGIFYGYTF.